This T cell receptor (beta chain) came from a study of blood T cell repertoires in COVID-19. Only in-frame clones appear in the TCRdb table, and some are missing; sequencing was by immunoSEQ multiplex PCR. The table lists more than 200,000 clones, more than 75% of them singletons. This sequence originates from a man in his forties who had recovered from COVID-19. The sample consisted of PBMCs or T cells enriched from blood (not recorded which).

CDR3: CASSPDRGGSPLHF. The CDR3 DNA sequence: TGTGCCAGCAGCCCTGACAGGGGAGGTTCACCCCTCCACTTT. This chain connects TRBV5-4 to TRBJ1-6; 8 bases fit TRBD1. V was pared by 4 bases and J by 9 bases, with 6 bases of the junction left unmatched. CDR3 size: 14 residues. CDR1 is SGHNT, CDR2 YYREEE, per germline (reference sequence).